The clone carrying this T cell receptor beta chain was recorded a few times. Its antigen is not identified. The use of a sample-barcoded 5' primer and a J-beta primer mix characterized a second PCR of roughly 7 to 12 cycles. TCRdb re-called the 5' RACE reads through MiXCR, storing one row per CDR3 protein. Of around 1,000,000 distinct CDR3 sequences in the sample, approximately 26% were seen once. The data derive from a study of blood T cells in healthy people across ages. The CDR3 covers 14 residues. The germline gives CDR1 MGHDK, CDR2 SYGVNS. V dropped 0 bases and J dropped 10 bases, with 13 bases sitting between them. Study-wide results and limits: It was the long-lived donors that had more naive CD4+ cells and higher diversity than aged donors. Calculation of diversity from one million T cells yielded estimates considered to be underestimates.

Another study also made use of these data, one on T cells of mothers and their children. Per that study: Every microgram of extracted RNA entered cDNA synthesis, around 1.6 ug per 15 ul. Similar effects of thymic selection on TCR recombination output were recorded in related and unrelated pairs.

The J gene is TRBJ2-1, the V gene TRBV25-1, with D perhaps TRBD2 (5 bases). The specimen was blood. The receptor was derived from a girl aged 2 to 9 in good health. The CDR3 is CASSEYLLQREQFF. In DNA, the CDR3 is TGTGCCAGCAGTGAATATTTATTACAGCGGGAGCAGTTCTTC.